The text below deals with one T cell receptor (beta chain). No cognate antigen has been identified for it. No quality values exist for individual bases; no much larger clone is one base distant. The sample's time point label, decoded: baseline before first vaccination. The treatment or condition label on this specimen signifies: meningococcal conjugate vaccine given as trial control. Vaccinee samples came from UK trials COV001 and COV002, including a single-blind randomized controlled phase 2/3 trial of AZD1222 (ChAdOx1 nCoV-19) in healthy adults. For TCRbeta chain sequencing, PBMC samples from trial participants were taken at day 0 and at day 28 after the second dose. Trimming at the junction amounts to 0 bases on V and 6 bases on J, and the germline ends lie 9 bases apart. Including cysteine and phenylalanine, the CDR3 has 13 amino acids. Only CDR3 DNA remains: 39 bases, in frame from the first base.

The CDR3 regions of human TCRbeta chains were analyzed by immunosequencing. Regarding the original processing steps: Repertoire TCRs were matched against a reference library of SARS-CoV-2-specific TCRs generated with the MIRA antigen-specificity platform. Breadth meant the fraction of unique TCRs that were SARS-CoV-2-associated, whereas depth meant the fraction of total T cells that were SARS-CoV-2-associated. Each spike-specific TCR was assigned to its reactive spike region and to a CD4 or CD8 class using the MIRA data. Log10-transformed breadth and depth values were compared by one-way ANOVA with Sidak's multiple comparisons tests. The table was pulled from immuneACCESS by TCRdb, which kept in-frame rearrangements only. Such tables lose some clones; where checked, under half of the loss comes from unresolved V genes, and the rest has no known cause. V, J and clone size are those of that table, while D and trimming were read from the DNA. This sample holds some 120,000 clones; roughly 89% were observed only once. Roughly 10% of the sample rests with the top ten.

These data belong to a study of T cell responses to AZD1222 COVID-19 vaccine listed by TCRdb under 2021. About the investigation overall: A total of around 240 trial participants underwent TCR sequencing, of whom some 210 received two doses of AZD1222 and around 25 received two doses of the MenACWY control vaccine. Trial participants were enrolled into age subgroups of 18-55, 56-69 and 70-plus years, which contained 148, 28 and 57 TCR-sequenced participants, respectively. Results the study describes overall, beyond this receptor: After two AZD1222 doses, spike-specific TCR breadth and depth were significantly higher than at day 0 and than in MenACWY recipients. Conclusions about previously exposed vaccinees were limited because only six AZD1222 recipients were SARS-CoV-2 seropositive at baseline. Nearly half of unique spike-specific TCRs reportedly recognized epitopes outside regions mutated in the B.1.351 and B.1.1.7 variants. Participants were mostly white British, with more females than males. The authors suggested clonal diversity may have been underestimated. Vaccine-associated CD4 TCRs spanned the whole spike protein, with dominant responses in regions 160-218 and 743-854. Because no day 14 peak-response samples were available, the repertoires could be characterized only after the peak T cell response. The 56-69-year group was small, and its depth increase did not reach significance, likely because of low power.

This receptor was obtained from an adult in good health. Sample: peripheral blood, taken on day 0 of MenACWY control vaccination. The V and J segments used are TRBV12-3 or TRBV12-4 and TRBJ2-7; the D segment cannot be called with confidence. In nucleotides, the sequence is TGTGCCAGCAGTTTAGCGACTTTAGGCGAGCAGTACTTC. It translates to CASSLATLGEQYF.